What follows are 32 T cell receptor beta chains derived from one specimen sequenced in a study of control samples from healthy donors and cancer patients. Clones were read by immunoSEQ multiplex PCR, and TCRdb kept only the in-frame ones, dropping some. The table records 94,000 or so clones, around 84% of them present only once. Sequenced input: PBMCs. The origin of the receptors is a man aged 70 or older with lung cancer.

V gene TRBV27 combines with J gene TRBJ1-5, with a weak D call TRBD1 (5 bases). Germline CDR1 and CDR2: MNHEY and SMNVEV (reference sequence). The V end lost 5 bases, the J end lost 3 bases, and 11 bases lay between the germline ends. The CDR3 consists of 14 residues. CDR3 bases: TGTGCCAGCAGTCTTCAGGGTCCCAATCAGCCCCAGCATTTT. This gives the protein CASSLQGPNQPQHF.

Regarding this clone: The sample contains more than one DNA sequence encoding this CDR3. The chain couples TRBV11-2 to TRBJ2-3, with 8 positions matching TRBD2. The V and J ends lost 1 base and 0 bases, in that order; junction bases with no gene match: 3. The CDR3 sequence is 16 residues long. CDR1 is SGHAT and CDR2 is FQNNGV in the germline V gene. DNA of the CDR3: TGTGCCAGCAGCTTAGCGGGCGGGGGGAGCACAGATACGCAGTATTTT. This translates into CASSLAGGGSTDTQYF.

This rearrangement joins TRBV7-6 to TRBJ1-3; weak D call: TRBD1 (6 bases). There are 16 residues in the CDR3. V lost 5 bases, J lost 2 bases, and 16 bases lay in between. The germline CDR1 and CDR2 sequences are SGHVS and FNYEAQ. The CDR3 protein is CASSNARGATGNTIYF. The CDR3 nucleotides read TGTGCCAGCAGCAACGCAAGGGGGGCGACTGGAAACACCATATATTTT.

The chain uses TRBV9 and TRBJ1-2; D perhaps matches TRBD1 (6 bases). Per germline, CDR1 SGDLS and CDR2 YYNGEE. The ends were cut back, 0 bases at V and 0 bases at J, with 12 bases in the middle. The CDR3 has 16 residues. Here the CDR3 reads CASSVARGGANYGYTF. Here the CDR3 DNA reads TGTGCCAGCAGCGTAGCGCGAGGGGGTGCTAACTATGGCTACACCTTC. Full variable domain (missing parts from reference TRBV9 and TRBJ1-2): DSGVTQTPKHLITATGQRVTLRCSPRSGDLSVYWYQQSLDQGLQFLIQYYNGEERAKGNILERFSAQQFPDLHSELNLSSLELGDSALYFCASSVARGGANYGYTFGSGTRLTVV.

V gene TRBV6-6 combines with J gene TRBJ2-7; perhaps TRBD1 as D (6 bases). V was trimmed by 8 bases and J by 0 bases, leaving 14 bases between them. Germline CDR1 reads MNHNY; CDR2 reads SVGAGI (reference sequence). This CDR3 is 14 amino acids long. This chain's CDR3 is CASVGQGSSYEQYF. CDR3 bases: TGTGCCAGCGTAGGGCAGGGGAGCTCCTACGAGCAGTACTTC.

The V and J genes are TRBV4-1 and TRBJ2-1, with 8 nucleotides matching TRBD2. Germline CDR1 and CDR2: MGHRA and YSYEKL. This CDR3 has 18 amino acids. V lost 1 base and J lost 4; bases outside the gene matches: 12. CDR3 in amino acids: CASSQARGGGTLYNEQFF. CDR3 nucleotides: TGCGCCAGCAGCCAAGCTCGGGGGGGAGGGACATTATACAATGAGCAGTTCTTC.

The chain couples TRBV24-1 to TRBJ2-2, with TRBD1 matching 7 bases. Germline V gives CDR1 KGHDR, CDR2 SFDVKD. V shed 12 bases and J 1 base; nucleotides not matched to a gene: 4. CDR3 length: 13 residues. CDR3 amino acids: CAARQGNTGELFF. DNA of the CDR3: TGTGCCGCCCGACAGGGGAACACCGGGGAGCTGTTTTTT.

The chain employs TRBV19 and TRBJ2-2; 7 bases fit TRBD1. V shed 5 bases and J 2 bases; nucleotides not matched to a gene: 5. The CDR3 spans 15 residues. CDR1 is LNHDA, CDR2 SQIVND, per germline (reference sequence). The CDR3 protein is CASSPRQGNTGELFF. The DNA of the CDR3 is TGTGCCAGTAGTCCAAGACAGGGTAACACCGGGGAGCTGTTTTTT.

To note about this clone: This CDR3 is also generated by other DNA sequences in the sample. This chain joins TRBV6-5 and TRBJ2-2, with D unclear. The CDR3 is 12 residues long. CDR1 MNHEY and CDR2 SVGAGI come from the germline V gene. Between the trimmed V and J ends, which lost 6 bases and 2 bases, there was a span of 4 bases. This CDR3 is CASSYNTGELFF. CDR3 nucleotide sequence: TGTGCCAGCAGCTATAACACCGGGGAGCTGTTTTTT.

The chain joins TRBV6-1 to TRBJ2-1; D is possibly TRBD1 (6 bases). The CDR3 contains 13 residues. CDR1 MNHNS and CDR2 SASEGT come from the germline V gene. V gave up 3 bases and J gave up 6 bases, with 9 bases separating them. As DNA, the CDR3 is TGTGCCAGCAGTGATCTCAGGGGCAATGAGCAGTTCTTC. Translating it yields CASSDLRGNEQFF.

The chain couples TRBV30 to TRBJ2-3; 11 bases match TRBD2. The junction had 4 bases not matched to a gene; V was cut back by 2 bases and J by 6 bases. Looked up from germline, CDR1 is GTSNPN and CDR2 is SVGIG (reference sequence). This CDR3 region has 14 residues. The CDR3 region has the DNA TGTGCCTGGAGTATAGCGGGGGGGTTTGATACGCAGTATTTT. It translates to CAWSIAGGFDTQYF.

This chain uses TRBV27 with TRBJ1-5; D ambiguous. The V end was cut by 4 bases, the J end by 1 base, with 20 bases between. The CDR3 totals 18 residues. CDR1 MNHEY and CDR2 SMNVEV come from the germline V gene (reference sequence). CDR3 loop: CASSSPDLDVFSNQPQHF. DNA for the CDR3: TGTGCCAGCAGTTCCCCAGACTTAGACGTTTTCAGCAATCAGCCCCAGCATTTT.

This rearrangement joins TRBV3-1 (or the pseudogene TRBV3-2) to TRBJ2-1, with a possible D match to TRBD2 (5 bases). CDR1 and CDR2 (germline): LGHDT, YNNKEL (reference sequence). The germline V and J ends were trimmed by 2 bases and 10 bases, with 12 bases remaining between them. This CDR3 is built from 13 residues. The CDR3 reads CASSQRRTQEQFF. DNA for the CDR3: TGTGCCAGCAGCCAACGCAGGACTCAGGAGCAGTTCTTC.

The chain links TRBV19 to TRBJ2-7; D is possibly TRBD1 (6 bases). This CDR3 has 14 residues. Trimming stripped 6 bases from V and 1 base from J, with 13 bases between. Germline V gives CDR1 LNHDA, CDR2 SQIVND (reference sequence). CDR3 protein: CASSPGQISYEQYF. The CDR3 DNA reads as TGTGCCAGTAGCCCGGGACAAATATCCTACGAGCAGTACTTC.

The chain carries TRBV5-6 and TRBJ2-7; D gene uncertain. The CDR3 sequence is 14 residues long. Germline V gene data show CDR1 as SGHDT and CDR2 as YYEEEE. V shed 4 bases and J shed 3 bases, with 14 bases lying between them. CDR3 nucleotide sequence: TGTGCCAGCAGCCAGCTCCCTTTCCACTACGAGCAGTACTTC. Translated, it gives CASSQLPFHYEQYF.

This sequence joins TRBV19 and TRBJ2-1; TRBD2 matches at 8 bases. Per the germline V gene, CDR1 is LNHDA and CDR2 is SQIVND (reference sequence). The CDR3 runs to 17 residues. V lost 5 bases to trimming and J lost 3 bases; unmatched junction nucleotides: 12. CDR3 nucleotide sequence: TGTGCCAGTAGTCCCCTTCCACCAGCGGGGGACTACAATGAGCAGTTCTTC. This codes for CASSPLPPAGDYNEQFF.

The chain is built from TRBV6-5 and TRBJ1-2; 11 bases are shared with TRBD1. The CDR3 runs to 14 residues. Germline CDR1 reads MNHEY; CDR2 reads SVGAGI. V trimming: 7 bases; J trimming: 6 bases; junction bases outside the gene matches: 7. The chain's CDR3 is CASNPDRGLHGYTF. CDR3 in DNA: TGTGCCAGCAACCCGGACAGGGGGCTCCATGGCTACACCTTC.

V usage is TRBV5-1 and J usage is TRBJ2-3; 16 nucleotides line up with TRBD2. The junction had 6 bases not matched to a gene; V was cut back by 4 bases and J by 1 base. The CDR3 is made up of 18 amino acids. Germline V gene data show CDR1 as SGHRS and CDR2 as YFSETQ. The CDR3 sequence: CASSPGLAGGPGTDTQYF. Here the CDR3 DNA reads TGCGCCAGCAGCCCGGGACTAGCGGGGGGGCCGGGCACAGATACGCAGTATTTT.

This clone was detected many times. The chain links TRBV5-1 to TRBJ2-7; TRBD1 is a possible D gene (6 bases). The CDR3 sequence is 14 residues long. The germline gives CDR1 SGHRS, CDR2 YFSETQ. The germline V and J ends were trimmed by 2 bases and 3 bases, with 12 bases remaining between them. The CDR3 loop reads CASSFTGLDYEQYF. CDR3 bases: TGCGCCAGCAGCTTCACAGGGTTGGACTACGAGCAGTACTTC.

The CDR3 sequence: CATETGNVEKLFF. CDR3 in DNA: TGTGCCACCGAGACAGGGAACGTGGAAAAACTGTTTTTT. The rearrangement joins TRBV6-5 to TRBJ1-4; TRBD1 aligns across 7 bases. The CDR3 runs to 13 residues. The J segment lost 8 bases and the V segment lost 10 bases, leaving 10 bases of the junction unmatched. Germline V CDR1 and CDR2: MNHEY, SVGAGI.

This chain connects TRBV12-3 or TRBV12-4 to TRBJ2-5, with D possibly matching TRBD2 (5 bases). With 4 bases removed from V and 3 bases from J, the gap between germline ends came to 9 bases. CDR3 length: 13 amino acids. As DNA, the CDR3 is TGTGCCAGCAGTTCGTACGGGGAAGAGACCCAGTACTTC. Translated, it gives CASSSYGEETQYF.

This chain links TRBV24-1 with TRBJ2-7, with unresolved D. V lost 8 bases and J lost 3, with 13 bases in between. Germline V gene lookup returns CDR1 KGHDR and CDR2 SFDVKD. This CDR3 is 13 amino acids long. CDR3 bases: TGTGCCACCAAGGCTTCCCTTATCTACGAGCAGTACTTC. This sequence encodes CATKASLIYEQYF.

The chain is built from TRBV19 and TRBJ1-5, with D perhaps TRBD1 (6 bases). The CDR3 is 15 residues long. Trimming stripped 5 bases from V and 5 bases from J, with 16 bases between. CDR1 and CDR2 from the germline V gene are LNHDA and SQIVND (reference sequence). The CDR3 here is CASSPSRGGHQPQHF. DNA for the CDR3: TGTGCCAGTAGTCCAAGCAGGGGCGGTCATCAGCCCCAGCATTTT.

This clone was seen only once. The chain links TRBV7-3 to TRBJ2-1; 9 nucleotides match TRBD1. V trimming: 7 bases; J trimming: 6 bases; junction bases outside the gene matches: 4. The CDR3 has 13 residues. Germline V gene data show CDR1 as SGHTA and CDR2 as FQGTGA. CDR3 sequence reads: CASNPTGGNEQFF. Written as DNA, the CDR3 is TGTGCCAGCAACCCGACAGGGGGCAATGAGCAGTTCTTC.

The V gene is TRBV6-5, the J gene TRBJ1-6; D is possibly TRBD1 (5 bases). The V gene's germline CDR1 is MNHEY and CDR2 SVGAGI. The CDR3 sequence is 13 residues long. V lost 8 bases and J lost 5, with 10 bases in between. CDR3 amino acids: CASGASNNSPLHF. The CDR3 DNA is TGTGCCAGCGGGGCATCCAATAATTCACCCCTCCACTTT.

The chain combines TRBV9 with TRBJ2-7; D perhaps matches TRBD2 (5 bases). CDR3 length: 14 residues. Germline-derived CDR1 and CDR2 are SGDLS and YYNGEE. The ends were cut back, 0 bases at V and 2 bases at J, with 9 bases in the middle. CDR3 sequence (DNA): TGTGCCAGCAGCGTAGAGGACTTTCCCTACGAGCAGTACTTC. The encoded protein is CASSVEDFPYEQYF.

The CDR3 sequence: CASSYEGLGELFF. CDR3 nucleotides: TGTGCCAGCAGTTACGAAGGTCTGGGGGAGCTGTTTTTT. The V call is TRBV6-6, the J call TRBJ2-2; no reliable D call. Per the germline V gene, CDR1 is MNHNY and CDR2 is SVGAGI (reference sequence). The CDR3 totals 13 residues. V shed 2 bases and J shed 8 bases, with 9 bases lying between them.

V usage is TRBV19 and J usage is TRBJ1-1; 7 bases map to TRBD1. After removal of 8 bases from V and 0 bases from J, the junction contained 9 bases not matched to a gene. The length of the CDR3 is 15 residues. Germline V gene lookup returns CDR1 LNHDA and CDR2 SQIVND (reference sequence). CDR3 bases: TGTGCCAGTCAGGCGGGACAGACCATGAACACTGAAGCTTTCTTT. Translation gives CASQAGQTMNTEAFF.

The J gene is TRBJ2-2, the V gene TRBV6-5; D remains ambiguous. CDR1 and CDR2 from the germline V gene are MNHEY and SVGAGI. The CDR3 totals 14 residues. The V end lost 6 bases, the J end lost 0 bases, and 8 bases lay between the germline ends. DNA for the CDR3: TGTGCCAGCAGGAACACTGCGAACACCGGGGAGCTGTTTTTT. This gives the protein CASRNTANTGELFF.

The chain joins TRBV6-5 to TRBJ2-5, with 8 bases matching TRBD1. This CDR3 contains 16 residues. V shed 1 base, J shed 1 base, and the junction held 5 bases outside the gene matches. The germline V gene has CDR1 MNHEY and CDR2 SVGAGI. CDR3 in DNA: TGTGCCAGCAGTTACTTCGAAGGACAGGGCCAAGAGACCCAGTACTTC. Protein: CASSYFEGQGQETQYF.

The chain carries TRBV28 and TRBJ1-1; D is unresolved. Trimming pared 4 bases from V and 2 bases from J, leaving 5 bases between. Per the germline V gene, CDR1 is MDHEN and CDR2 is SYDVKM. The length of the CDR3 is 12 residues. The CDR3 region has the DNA TGTGCCAGCAGTTGGGGAAACACTGAAGCTTTCTTT. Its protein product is CASSWGNTEAFF. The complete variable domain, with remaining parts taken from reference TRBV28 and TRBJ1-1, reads DVKVTQSSRYLVKRTGEKVFLECVQDMDHENMFWYRQDPGLGLRLIYFSYDVKMKEKGDIPEGYSVSREKKERFSLILESASTNQTSMYLCASSWGNTEAFFGQGTRLTVV.

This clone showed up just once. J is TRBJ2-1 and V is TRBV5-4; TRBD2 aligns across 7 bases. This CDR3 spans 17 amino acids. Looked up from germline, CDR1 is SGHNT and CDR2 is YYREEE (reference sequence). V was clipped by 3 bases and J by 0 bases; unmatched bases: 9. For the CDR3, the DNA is TGTGCCAGCAGCTGGGGGGGGTGGTGTAGCTCCTACAATGAGCAGTTCTTC. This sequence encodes CASSWGGWCSSYNEQFF.